The subject of this entry is one TCR beta chain. This specimen comes from a study of CD8 T cells in Susac syndrome. When the RNA was reverse transcribed, random hexamers were used with an input of about 0.5 to 1 ug. TCRdb processed the immunoSEQ multiplex PCR reads anew with MiXCR; each CDR3 protein has one entry. Of fewer than 350,000 distinct CDR3 sequences in the sample, approximately 90% were seen once. CD8+ and CD4+ T cells were negatively isolated; TEMRA cells were FACS-enriched. The CDR3 length is 16 residues. Trimming pared 1 base from V and 2 bases from J, leaving 9 bases between. The germline CDR1 and CDR2 sequences are LGHDT and YNNKEL (reference sequence).

The sample taken for sequencing was CD8+ T cells from PBMCs. The TCR comes from a human donor with multiple sclerosis. V and J are TRBV3-1 and TRBJ2-6; D gene unclear. The CDR3 sequence is CASSQGFPTGANVLTF. The CDR3 DNA sequence: TGTGCCAGCAGCCAAGGTTTCCCCACTGGGGCCAACGTCCTGACTTTC.